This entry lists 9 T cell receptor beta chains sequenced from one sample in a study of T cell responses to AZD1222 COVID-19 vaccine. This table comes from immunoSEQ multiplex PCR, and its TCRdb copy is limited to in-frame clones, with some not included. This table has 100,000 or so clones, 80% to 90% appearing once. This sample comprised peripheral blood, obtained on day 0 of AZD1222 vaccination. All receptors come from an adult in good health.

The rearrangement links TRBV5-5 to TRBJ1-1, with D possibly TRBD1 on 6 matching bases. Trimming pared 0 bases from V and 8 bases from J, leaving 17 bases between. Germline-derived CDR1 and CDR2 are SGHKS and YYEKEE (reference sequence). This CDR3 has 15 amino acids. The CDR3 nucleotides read TGTGCCAGCAGCTTGGCCGTCGTAGGGGGAGCAGAAGCTTTCTTT. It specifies CASSLAVVGGAEAFF.

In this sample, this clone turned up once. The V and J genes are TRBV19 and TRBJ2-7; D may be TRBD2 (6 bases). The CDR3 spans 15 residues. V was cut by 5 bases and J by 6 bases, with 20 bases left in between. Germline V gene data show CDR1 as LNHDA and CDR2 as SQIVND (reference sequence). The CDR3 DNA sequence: TGTGCCAGTAGTGTGGGACTGATCCATGGTGGCGAGCAGTACTTC. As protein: CASSVGLIHGGEQYF.

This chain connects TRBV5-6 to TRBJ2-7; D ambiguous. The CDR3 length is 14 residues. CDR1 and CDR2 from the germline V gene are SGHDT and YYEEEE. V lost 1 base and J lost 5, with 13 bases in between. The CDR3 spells CASSLRFARDEQYF. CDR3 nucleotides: TGTGCCAGCAGCTTGAGATTTGCCCGAGACGAGCAGTACTTC.

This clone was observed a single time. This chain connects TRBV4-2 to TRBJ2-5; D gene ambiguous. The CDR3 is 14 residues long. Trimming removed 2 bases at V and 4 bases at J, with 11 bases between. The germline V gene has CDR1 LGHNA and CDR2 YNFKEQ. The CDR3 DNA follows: TGTGCCAGCAGCCAAAGGTTGGCATTAGAGACCCAGTACTTC. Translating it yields CASSQRLALETQYF.

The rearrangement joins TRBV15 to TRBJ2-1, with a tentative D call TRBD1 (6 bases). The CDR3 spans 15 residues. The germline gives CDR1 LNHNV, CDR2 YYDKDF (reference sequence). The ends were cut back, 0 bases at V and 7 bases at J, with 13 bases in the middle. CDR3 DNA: TGTGCCACCAGCAGAGATGGGGTCAGGGGAAATGAGCAGTTCTTC. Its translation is CATSRDGVRGNEQFF.

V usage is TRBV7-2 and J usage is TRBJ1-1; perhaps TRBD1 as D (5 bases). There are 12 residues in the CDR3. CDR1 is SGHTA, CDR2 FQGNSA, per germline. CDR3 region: CAMRRGNTEAFF. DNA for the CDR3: TGTGCTATGCGGAGGGGTAACACTGAAGCTTTCTTT.

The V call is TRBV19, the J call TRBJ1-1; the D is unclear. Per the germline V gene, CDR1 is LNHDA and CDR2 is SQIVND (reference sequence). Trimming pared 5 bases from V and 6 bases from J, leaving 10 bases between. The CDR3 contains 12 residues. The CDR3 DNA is TGTGCCAGTAGTCCTCCTATGTCTGAAGCTTTCTTT. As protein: CASSPPMSEAFF.

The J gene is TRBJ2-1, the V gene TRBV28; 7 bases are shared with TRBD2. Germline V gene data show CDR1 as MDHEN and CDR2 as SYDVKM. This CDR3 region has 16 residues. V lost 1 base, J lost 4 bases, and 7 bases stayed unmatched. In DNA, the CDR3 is TGTGCCAGCAGTTTATTCCCCAGGGAGGGGTACAATGAGCAGTTCTTC. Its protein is CASSLFPREGYNEQFF.

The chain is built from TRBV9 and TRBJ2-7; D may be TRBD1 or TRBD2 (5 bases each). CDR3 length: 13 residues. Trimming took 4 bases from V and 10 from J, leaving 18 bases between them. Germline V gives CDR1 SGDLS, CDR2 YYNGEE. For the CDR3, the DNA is TGTGCCAGCAGCTCCCAGGACTTGCAGGGTCAGTACTTC. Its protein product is CASSSQDLQGQYF.